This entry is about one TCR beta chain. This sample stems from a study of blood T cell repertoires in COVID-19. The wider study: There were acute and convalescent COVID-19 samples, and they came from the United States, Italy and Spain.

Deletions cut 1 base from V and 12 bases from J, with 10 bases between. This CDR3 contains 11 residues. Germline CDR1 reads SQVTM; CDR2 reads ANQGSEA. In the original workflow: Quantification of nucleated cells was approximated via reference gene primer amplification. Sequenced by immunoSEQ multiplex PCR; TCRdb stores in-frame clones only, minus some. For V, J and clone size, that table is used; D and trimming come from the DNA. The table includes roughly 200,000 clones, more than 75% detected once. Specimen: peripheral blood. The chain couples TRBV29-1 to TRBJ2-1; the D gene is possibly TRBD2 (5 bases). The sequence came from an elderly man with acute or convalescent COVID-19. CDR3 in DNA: TGCAGCGTTGAAGCCCCGGCGGGGCAGTTCTTC. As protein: CSVEAPAGQFF.